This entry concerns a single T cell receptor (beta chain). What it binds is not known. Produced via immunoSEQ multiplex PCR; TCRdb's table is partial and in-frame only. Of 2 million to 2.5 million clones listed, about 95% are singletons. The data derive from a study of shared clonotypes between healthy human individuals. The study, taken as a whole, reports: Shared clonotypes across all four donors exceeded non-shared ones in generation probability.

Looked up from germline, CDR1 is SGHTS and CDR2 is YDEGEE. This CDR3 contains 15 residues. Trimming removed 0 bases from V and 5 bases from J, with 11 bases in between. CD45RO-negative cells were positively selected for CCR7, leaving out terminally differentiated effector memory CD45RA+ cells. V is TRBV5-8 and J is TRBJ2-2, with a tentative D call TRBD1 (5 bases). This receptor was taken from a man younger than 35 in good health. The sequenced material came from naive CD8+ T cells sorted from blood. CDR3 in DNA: TGTGCCAGCAGCTTGGTTTCAGGGCGAACCGGGGAGCTGTTTTTT. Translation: CASSLVSGRTGELFF.